This T cell receptor beta chain was sequenced during a study of CD8 T cells in ankylosing spondylitis (dated by TCRdb to between 2016 and 2019). Looking at the study overall: To find TCR variants linked to disease, the study profiled T cell receptor beta repertoires in ankylosing spondylitis patients and healthy donors. Samples of peripheral blood were taken, and for ankylosing spondylitis patients, synovial fluid was collected as well. The full study cohort was made up of about 25 ankylosing spondylitis patients and 108 healthy donors.

Synovial fluid samples were matched to blood samples from the same ankylosing spondylitis patients. Beyond this particular receptor, the publication reports: A TCR beta motif made up of fewer than 10 highly homologous amino acid variants appeared to be characteristic of blood from ankylosing spondylitis patients. In peripheral blood, the disease-linked clones were found at relatively low frequencies and had a CD8+ phenotype. The disease-linked clones were reported as significantly enriched in matched synovial fluid samples from ankylosing spondylitis patients. Some motif variants had previously been reported in the synovial fluid and blood of reactive arthritis patients, which suggests shared mechanisms of disease initiation.

Comment on this clonotype: Its target antigen remains unknown. The input lacks base qualities; no much larger clone sits a single base away.

Sequenced on an Illumina HiSeq 2500. Quantitative 5'-RACE with molecular barcodes was the method used to prepare the TCR beta libraries. The source study handled its data this way. A new computational method, built on a probabilistic model of VDJ rearrangement, was used to identify disease-linked TCR variants. TCRdb itself trimmed the public reads at Q25 with fastp, ran MiXCR and retained productive beta chains. CDR3 protein sequences are deduplicated, and each keeps its most common genes and DNA. TCRdb assigned the V and J calls; the authors' analysis was not used. Recorded for this sample are about 30,000 distinct CDR3 sequences; about 29% of them occurred a single time. The top ten constitute 45% to 55% of the sample. Relative to germline, V is 6 bases shorter and J is 3 bases shorter, with 15 bases between their ends. Inclusive of the bounding cysteine and phenylalanine, the CDR3 is 15 residues long. Here the CDR3 DNA is all that survives: 45 bases in frame from base 1. As encoded in the germline V gene, CDR1 is MDHEN while CDR2 is SYDVKM.

Source material: synovial fluid, either unsorted or a sorted T cell fraction (not recorded which). The sequence came from a male donor with ankylosing spondylitis. The chain uses TRBV28 and TRBJ1-5, with no D gene named confidently. In nucleotide form, the sequence is TGTGCCAGCAGCAGATTTCAGGAGGTCAATCAGCCCCAGCATTTT. This gives the protein CASSRFQEVNQPQHF.